Sequencing of this TCR beta chain was carried out in a study of cytomegalovirus exposure and HLA in healthy donors. Study-level findings and limits: With high specificity and sensitivity, the classifier reportedly diagnosed cytomegalovirus status. First-cohort TCR clusters tended to co-occur in the 90 to 150 validation repertoires, a later analysis found.

Assay: immunoSEQ multiplex PCR; the TCRdb copy retains only in-frame clones and omits some. The top ten clones hold around 3.1% of a sample with approximately 160,000 clones, 91% of them seen once. The approximately 120-subject validation cohort, separate from the approximately 640-subject first cohort, included the donors. With regard to this clone: No antigen is known for it.

V lost 1 base and J 0 bases, leaving 7 bases between the germline ends. The CDR3 totals 14 residues. CDR1 and CDR2 from the germline V gene are SGHTA and FQGNSA. Sequenced material: PBMCs. This TCR was sampled from a woman aged 18-29 years in good health and CMV-seropositive. This sequence joins TRBV7-2 and TRBJ2-7; D is unclear. The CDR3 loop reads CASSLGSPSYEQYF. The CDR3 DNA is TGTGCCAGCAGCTTAGGGAGTCCCTCCTACGAGCAGTACTTC.